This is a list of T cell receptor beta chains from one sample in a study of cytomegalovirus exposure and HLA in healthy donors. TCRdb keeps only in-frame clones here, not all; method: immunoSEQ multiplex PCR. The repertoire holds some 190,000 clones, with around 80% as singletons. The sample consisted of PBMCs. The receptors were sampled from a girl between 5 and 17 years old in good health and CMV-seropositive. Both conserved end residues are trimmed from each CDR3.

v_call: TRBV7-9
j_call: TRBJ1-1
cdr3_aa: ASSLVGENTEAF

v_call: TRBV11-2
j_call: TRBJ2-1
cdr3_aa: ASSLRQGPLNEQF

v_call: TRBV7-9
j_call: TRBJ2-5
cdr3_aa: ASSPDKETQY

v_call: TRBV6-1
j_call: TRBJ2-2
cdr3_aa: ASSFDRGFAGELF

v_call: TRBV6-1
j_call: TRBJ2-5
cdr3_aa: ASSETAGQPFQETQY

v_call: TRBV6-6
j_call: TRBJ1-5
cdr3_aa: ASSSLRGNQPQH

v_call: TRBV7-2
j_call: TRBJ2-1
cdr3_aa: ASSLGPLGDSQF

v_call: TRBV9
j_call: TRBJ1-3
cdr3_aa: ASSPNSGNTIY

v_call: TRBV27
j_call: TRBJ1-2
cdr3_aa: ASGHQGGYA

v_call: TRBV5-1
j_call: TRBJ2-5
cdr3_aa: ASSLGTSSGQETQY

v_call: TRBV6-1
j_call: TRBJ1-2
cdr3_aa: ASSTTGVNYGYT

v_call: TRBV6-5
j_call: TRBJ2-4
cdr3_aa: ASSYSTAGKNIQY

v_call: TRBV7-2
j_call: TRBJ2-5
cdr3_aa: ASSPRVGNQETQY

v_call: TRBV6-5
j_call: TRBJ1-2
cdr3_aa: ASSYSERYGYT

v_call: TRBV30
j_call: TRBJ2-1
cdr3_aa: ACKGLAGSYNEQF

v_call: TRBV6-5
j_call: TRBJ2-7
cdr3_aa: ASSYSSGTGFYEQY

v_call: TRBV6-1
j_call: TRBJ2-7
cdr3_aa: ASNWGGVRDEQY

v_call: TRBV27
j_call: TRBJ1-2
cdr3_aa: ASSLGTGGDTYGYT

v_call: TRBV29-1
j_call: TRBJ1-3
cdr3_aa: SVDSGTQGLGNTIY

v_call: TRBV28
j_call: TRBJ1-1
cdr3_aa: ASSPDRANTEAF

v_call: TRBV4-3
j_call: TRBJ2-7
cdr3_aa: ASSQKVTGGLGNEQY

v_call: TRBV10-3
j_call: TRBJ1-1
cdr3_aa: AIRKGQGATEAF

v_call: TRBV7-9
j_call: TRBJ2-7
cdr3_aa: ASSLAGRLGEQY

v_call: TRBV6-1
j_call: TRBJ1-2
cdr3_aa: ATSPPQTYGYT

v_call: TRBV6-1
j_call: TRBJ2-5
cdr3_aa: ASSGNAALQETQY

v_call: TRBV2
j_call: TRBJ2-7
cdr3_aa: ATDGQGLSYEQY

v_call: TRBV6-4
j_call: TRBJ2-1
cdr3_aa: ASSDSWGQLSSYNEQF

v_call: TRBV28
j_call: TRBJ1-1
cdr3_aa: ASTPHRPQNTEAF

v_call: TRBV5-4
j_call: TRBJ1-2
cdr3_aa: ASSTENFYGYT